This paragraph reports one T cell receptor (beta chain). Its specificity is unknown. This sample was taken from a study of neoadjuvant anti-PD-1 for oral cavity cancer. The overall study: Around day 43, patients without progression received a fourth nivolumab dose before surgery. Overall study findings and caveats: Pretreatment Treg/Th17 ratio correlated inversely with post-treatment tumor clonality.

Time point described: after neoadjuvant nivolumab, at surgical resection. Patients had newly diagnosed, untreated stage II-IVA oral cavity squamous cell carcinoma. PBMCs were not maintained or expanded in culture before analysis. The CDR3 contains 14 residues. Trimming stripped 6 bases from V and 0 bases from J, with 12 bases between. Per germline, CDR1 SQVTM and CDR2 ANQGSEA. The data were produced by immunoSEQ multiplex PCR, yet TCRdb's version contains in-frame clones alone and is incomplete. The sample comprises fewer than 15,000 clones, 60% to 80% of which are singletons, and approximately 3% rests with the top ten.

This receptor was identified in a person between 40 and 80 years old with oral cavity squamous cell carcinoma. The rearrangement links TRBV29-1 to TRBJ1-3, with D unclear. The input for sequencing was PBMCs, taken after nivolumab (anti-PD-1) treatment. The CDR3 region has the DNA TGCAGCGTGGTGGACCAAAGCTCTGGAAACACCATATATTTT. Translated, it gives CSVVDQSSGNTIYF.